This entry lists 22 T cell receptor beta chains sequenced from one sample in a study of radiotherapy plus CTLA-4 blockade in lung cancer. This table comes from immunoSEQ multiplex PCR, and its TCRdb copy is limited to in-frame clones, with some not included. The repertoire includes 45,000 to 60,000 clones, about four fifths of them detected once, and about 9% sits in the top ten. The input for sequencing was peripheral blood, taken from a patient treated with radiotherapy plus ipilimumab. The origin of the receptors is a human donor with non-small cell lung cancer who had a complete response to radiotherapy plus ipilimumab.

Here the CDR3 DNA reads TGTGCCAGCAGCGTAGTCGGGTCAGATACGCAGTATTTT. This codes for CASSVVGSDTQYF. The chain uses TRBV9 and TRBJ2-3; D unresolved. V lost 0 bases and J 4 bases, leaving 6 bases between the germline ends. Germline V lookup: CDR1 SGDLS, CDR2 YYNGEE. This CDR3 has 13 residues. Full variable domain (outside the CDR3, taken from reference TRBV9 and TRBJ2-3): DSGVTQTPKHLITATGQRVTLRCSPRSGDLSVYWYQQSLDQGLQFLIQYYNGEERAKGNILERFSAQQFPDLHSELNLSSLELGDSALYFCASSVVGSDTQYFGPGTRLTVL.

V usage is TRBV5-3 and J usage is TRBJ1-5, with 8 bases aligning to TRBD1. TRBV5-3 belongs to the ORF category, with a function that is uncertain. The V segment lost 6 bases and the J segment 1 base; nucleotides outside the gene matches: 15. The CDR3 loop spans 18 amino acids. The CDR3 DNA sequence: TGTGCCAGAACCCTATTGAAGGACAGGGTCTTGAGCAATCAGCCCCAGCATTTT. Its translation: CARTLLKDRVLSNQPQHF.

V gene TRBV5-1 combines with J gene TRBJ1-3; 9 bases align to TRBD1. CDR1 SGHRS and CDR2 YFSETQ come from the germline V gene. This CDR3 contains 15 residues. The ends lost 3 bases at V and 1 base at J; junction bases unmatched: 2. The CDR3 sequence: CASSWGQGSGNTIYF. CDR3 nucleotides: TGCGCCAGCAGCTGGGGACAGGGATCTGGAAACACCATATATTTT. Full variable domain (missing parts from reference TRBV5-1 and TRBJ1-3): KAGVTQTPRYLIKTRGQQVTLSCSPISGHRSVSWYQQTPGQGLQFLFEYFSETQRNKGNFPGRFSGRQFSNSRSEMNVSTLELGDSALYLCASSWGQGSGNTIYFGEGSWLTVV.

The J gene is TRBJ1-6, the V gene TRBV5-4; no definite D call. The CDR3 spans 13 residues. The germline V gene encodes CDR1 SGHNT and CDR2 YYREEE (reference sequence). Trimming removed 0 bases from V and 7 bases from J, with 5 bases in between. CDR3 DNA sequence: TGTGCCAGCAGCTTGGATCAGAATTCACCCCTCCACTTT. It translates to CASSLDQNSPLHF.

There are a few counts of this clone. This chain joins TRBV19 and TRBJ1-5; unclear D gene. Trimming removed 5 bases at V and 6 bases at J, with 8 bases between. The CDR3 covers 12 residues. Germline V gene lookup returns CDR1 LNHDA and CDR2 SQIVND (reference sequence). In DNA, the CDR3 is TGTGCCAGTAGTGTTTCTCGTCAGCCCCAGCATTTT. It is translated as CASSVSRQPQHF.

This clone appeared a few times. The V and J genes are TRBV7-2 and TRBJ2-7; 8 bases line up with TRBD1. CDR1 SGHTA and CDR2 FQGNSA come from the germline V gene. The J segment lost 3 bases and the V segment lost 4 bases, leaving 8 bases of the junction unmatched. The CDR3 has 15 residues. CDR3 residues: CASSSQGAAIYEQYF. The CDR3 nucleotides are TGTGCCAGCAGCTCGCAGGGGGCCGCTATCTACGAGCAGTACTTC. The full variable domain, completed using reference TRBV7-2 and TRBJ2-7, is GAGVSQSPSNKVTEKGKDVELRCDPISGHTALYWYRQSLGQGLEFLIYFQGNSAPDKSGLPSDRFSAERTGGSVSTLTIQRTQQEDSAVYLCASSSQGAAIYEQYFGPGTRLTVT.

The chain couples TRBV16 to TRBJ2-1; TRBD2 might be the D (6 bases). The CDR3 runs to 16 residues. The germline CDR1 and CDR2 sequences are KGHSY and FQNENV. Trimming shortened V by 4 bases and J by 3 bases, and 16 bases separated the two germline ends. The CDR3 DNA is TGTGCCAGCAGCCGGTTCATTAGCGGACGCTACAATGAGCAGTTCTTC. As protein: CASSRFISGRYNEQFF.

This clone was seen more than once but under ten times. The J gene is TRBJ2-3, the V gene TRBV7-6; weak D call: TRBD1 (6 bases). Trimming stripped 0 bases from V and 0 bases from J, with 7 bases between. The CDR3 covers 15 residues. In germline, CDR1 is SGHVS, CDR2 FNYEAQ. In DNA form, the CDR3 reads TGTGCCAGCAGCTTAGCGGGGGCTAGCACAGATACGCAGTATTTT. Encoded protein: CASSLAGASTDTQYF.

The genes are TRBV5-1 and TRBJ1-1; 12 bases map to TRBD1. J gave up 4 bases and V 0 bases, and 13 bases lay outside the gene matches. This CDR3 is built from 19 residues. Germline loops: CDR1 SGHRS, CDR2 YFSETQ. The CDR3 nucleotides read TGCGCCAGCAGCTTGGGGGGGAGCGGGACAGGGGGCGCAATCACTGAAGCTTTCTTT. Translating it yields CASSLGGSGTGGAITEAFF.

The genes are TRBV28 and TRBJ1-1; D call uncertain. The V end lost 4 bases, the J end lost 6 bases, and 15 bases lay between the germline ends. CDR1 and CDR2 (germline): MDHEN, SYDVKM. There are 14 residues in the CDR3. CDR3 protein: CASSSPGGQAEAFF. In DNA form, the CDR3 reads TGTGCCAGCAGTTCCCCCGGCGGGCAGGCTGAAGCTTTCTTT.

This clone was observed a handful of times. The V gene is TRBV6-6, the J gene TRBJ1-2, with D perhaps TRBD1 (5 bases). In germline, CDR1 is MNHNY, CDR2 SVGAGI (reference sequence). The CDR3 length is 15 residues. Trimming left V 5 bases short and J 6 bases short, with 19 bases between. The CDR3 is CASSPSTAGWDGYTF. CDR3 DNA: TGTGCCAGCAGTCCATCGACAGCTGGGTGGGATGGCTACACCTTC.

This clone has only one observation. The chain couples TRBV2 to TRBJ2-7, with D maybe TRBD2 (6 bases). Germline V lookup: CDR1 SNHLY, CDR2 FYNNEI. The V end lost 8 bases, the J end lost 5 bases, and 19 bases lay between the germline ends. There are 14 residues in the CDR3. This CDR3 reads CASSLGGRADEQYV. CDR3 bases: TGTGCCAGCTCCCTGGGGGGACGGGCTGACGAGCAGTACGTC.

The genes are TRBV18 and TRBJ2-5; D is possibly TRBD2 (6 bases). Germline CDR1 KGHSH, CDR2 LQKENI. V lost 3 bases, J lost 11 bases, and 16 bases lay in between. This CDR3 comprises 13 residues. Here the CDR3 reads CASSPPRTGEQYF. CDR3 sequence (DNA): TGTGCCAGCTCACCCCCTAGGACGGGGGAGCAGTACTTC.

The gene calls are TRBV6-9 and TRBJ2-7, with 9 positions matching TRBD1. This CDR3 comprises 14 residues. Germline lookup yields CDR1 MNHGY and CDR2 SVAAGI. J lost 4 bases, V lost 5 bases, and 6 bases had no gene match. The CDR3 region is CASSAIGQGYEQYV. The CDR3 DNA reads TGTGCCAGCAGTGCAATCGGACAGGGGTACGAGCAGTACGTC.

The chain recombines TRBV15 with TRBJ2-7; 7 bases fit TRBD1. J gave up 2 bases and V 5 bases, and 9 bases lay outside the gene matches. From germline, CDR1 is LNHNV and CDR2 YYDKDF (reference sequence). The CDR3 covers 15 residues. The CDR3 loop is CATSSLGGRPYEQYF. CDR3 DNA sequence: TGTGCCACCAGCTCATTAGGGGGCCGTCCCTACGAGCAGTACTTC.

In this sample, this clone turned up a few times. The rearrangement links TRBV4-1 to TRBJ1-2, with 7 bases fitting TRBD1. This CDR3 has 15 amino acids. V shed 0 bases, J shed 3 bases, and the junction held 4 bases outside the gene matches. The germline V gene has CDR1 MGHRA and CDR2 YSYEKL. CDR3 DNA sequence: TGCGCCAGCAGCCAAGATTCGACAGGGTACTATGGCTACACCTTC. Its protein is CASSQDSTGYYGYTF.

The V and J genes are TRBV6-5 and TRBJ1-2; 9 bases are shared with TRBD1. This CDR3 has 14 amino acids. V lost 7 bases, J lost 2 bases, and 5 bases stayed unmatched. Germline CDR1 MNHEY, CDR2 SVGAGI. CDR3 loop: CASKETGGNYGYTF. The CDR3 coding sequence is TGTGCCAGCAAGGAGACAGGGGGAAACTATGGCTACACCTTC.

The chain is built from TRBV7-9 and TRBJ2-4; D uncertain. The CDR3 contains 15 residues. Germline lookup yields CDR1 SEHNR and CDR2 FQNEAQ (reference sequence). V dropped 4 bases and J dropped 0 bases, with 10 bases sitting between them. In DNA form, the CDR3 reads TGTGCCAGCAGCTCCGGAACGGGAGCCAAAAACATTCAGTACTTC. Its translation: CASSSGTGAKNIQYF.

The chain couples TRBV7-2 to TRBJ1-4, with unresolved D. Germline V gene sequence: CDR1 SGHTA, CDR2 FQGNSA. Trimming left V 4 bases short and J 3 bases short, with 9 bases between. CDR3 length: 14 amino acids. The CDR3 bases are TGTGCCAGCAGCTCCGGGTGGTCTAATGAAAAACTGTTTTTT. It is translated as CASSSGWSNEKLFF.

This chain connects TRBV7-2 to TRBJ2-5; a weak D match, TRBD2 (5 bases). V was clipped by 5 bases and J by 5 bases, with 12 bases between them. The CDR3 has 13 residues. Germline-derived CDR1 and CDR2 are SGHTA and FQGNSA. CDR3 sequence (DNA): TGTGCCAGCAGCGCACTAGGGCGGGAGACCCAGTACTTC. Encoded protein: CASSALGRETQYF.

The chain is built from TRBV7-2 and TRBJ2-3; maybe TRBD1 (5 bases). Per germline, CDR1 SGHTA and CDR2 FQGNSA. Trimming took 4 bases from V and 6 from J, leaving 8 bases between them. CDR3 length equals 12 residues. In DNA, the CDR3 is TGTGCCAGCAGCTACAGGAGCGATACGCAGTATTTT. It is translated as CASSYRSDTQYF.

The rearrangement links TRBV30 to TRBJ1-2; the D is unclear. The CDR3 has 11 amino acids. Germline-derived CDR1 and CDR2 are GTSNPN and SVGIG (reference sequence). Trimming left V 3 bases short and J 2 bases short, with 4 bases between. The CDR3, as DNA: TGTGCCTGGAGGAGAAACTATGGCTACACCTTC. It encodes CAWRRNYGYTF.